This T cell receptor beta chain is drawn from a study of T cell changes during pregnancy in multiple sclerosis. The CDR3 consists of 18 residues. The ends were cut back, 0 bases at V and 6 bases at J, with 23 bases in the middle. CDR1 is MGHDK and CDR2 is SYGVNS in the germline V gene. Here immunoSEQ multiplex PCR was the method, and the copy in TCRdb shows in-frame clones only, minus some. The table lists approximately 63,000 clones, 75% to 95% of them singletons, with approximately 1.4% in the top ten. The specimen comprised peripheral blood, sampled after pregnancy. The chain has TRBV25-1 and TRBJ1-1; perhaps TRBD1 as D (6 bases). The sequence came from a female donor in good health, enrolled as a control in a pregnancy study. The CDR3 bases are TGTGCCAGCAGTGAATATCGGCAGGGGCCCATGAGGAGACCTGAAGCTTTCTTT. Protein product: CASSEYRQGPMRRPEAFF.